This T cell receptor (beta chain) was captured by sequencing in a study of blood T cell repertoires in COVID-19. Study-wide context: In each case, the material was cDNA or gDNA derived from T cells, B-cell-depleted T cells, or PBMCs.

Clones were read by immunoSEQ multiplex PCR, and TCRdb kept only the in-frame ones, dropping some. The sample lists approximately 500,000 clones; roughly 88% were seen once. Germline V gene sequence: CDR1 SGHTA, CDR2 FQGNSA. The CDR3 is 17 amino acids. V was clipped by 0 bases and J by 4 bases; unmatched bases: 10. Sequenced input: PBMCs or T cells enriched from blood (not recorded which). The source is a woman in her 40s who had recovered from COVID-19. The genes are TRBV7-2 and TRBJ2-7; TRBD2 aligns across 9 bases. The CDR3: CASSLAPTSGSLYEQYF. The CDR3 DNA reads TGTGCCAGCAGCTTAGCCCCCACTAGCGGGTCCTTATACGAGCAGTACTTC. The full variable domain, completed using reference TRBV7-2 and TRBJ2-7, is GAGVSQSPSNKVTEKGKDVELRCDPISGHTALYWYRQSLGQGLEFLIYFQGNSAPDKSGLPSDRFSAERTGGSVSTLTIQRTQQEDSAVYLCASSLAPTSGSLYEQYFGPGTRLTVT.